The rows below give T cell receptor beta chains drawn from one sample of a study of blood T cell repertoires in COVID-19. Libraries were prepared by immunoSEQ multiplex PCR; TCRdb keeps only in-frame clonotypes and omits some of them. This repertoire shows some 26,000 clones, about 83% found once; its top ten account for approximately 9%. The specimen was peripheral blood. These TCRs come from a human donor with active COVID-19. The donor label of this sample is uncertain. The CDR3 runs from the conserved cysteine through the conserved F or W. The D gene is left open where the match is weak. Clone size is stated in some rows and not others, as once, few, many or a class when expanded.

clone size: .
D gene: TRBD1
CDR3 length: 15
J gene: TRBJ1-6
V gene: TRBV30
CDR3 DNA: TGTGCCTGGACGGCAGGGGGATCCTATAATTCACCCCTCCACTTT
CDR3 protein: CAWTAGGSYNSPLHF

clone size: .
D gene: .
CDR3 length: 13
J gene: TRBJ2-7
V gene: TRBV5-1
CDR3 DNA: TGCGCCAGCAGCTTGTCGGTTTCCTACGAGCAGTACTTC
CDR3 protein: CASSLSVSYEQYF

clone size: .
D gene: TRBD1
CDR3 length: 14
J gene: TRBJ1-6
V gene: TRBV19
CDR3 DNA: TGTGCCAGTAGTACCGACAGGGGTAATTCACCCCTCCACTTT
CDR3 protein: CASSTDRGNSPLHF

clone size: .
D gene: TRBD2
CDR3 length: 16
J gene: TRBJ2-3
V gene: TRBV28
CDR3 DNA: TGTGCCAGCAACTTGGGACTAGCGAGGGGCACAGATACGCAGTATTTT
CDR3 protein: CASNLGLARGTDTQYF

clone size: .
D gene: TRBD1
CDR3 length: 14
J gene: TRBJ2-1
V gene: TRBV5-1
CDR3 DNA: TGCGCCAGCAGCTTGGAGGGGGCCTCGAATGAGCAGTTCTTC
CDR3 protein: CASSLEGASNEQFF

clone size: few
D gene: .
CDR3 length: 13
J gene: TRBJ1-5
V gene: TRBV6-6
CDR3 DNA: TGTGCCAGCAGTACAGACAGGAATCAGCCCCAGCATTTT
CDR3 protein: CASSTDRNQPQHF

clone size: few
D gene: .
CDR3 length: 17
J gene: TRBJ2-6
V gene: TRBV6-2/TRBV6-3
CDR3 DNA: TGTGCCAGCAGTTCCCAGGGTATGGGTTTGGAGGCCAACGTCCTGACTTTC
CDR3 protein: CASSSQGMGLEANVLTF

clone size: .
D gene: TRBD2
CDR3 length: 13
J gene: TRBJ2-1
V gene: TRBV28
CDR3 DNA: TGTGCCGGGCGCGGGAGGGCCTACAATGAGCAGTTCTTC
CDR3 protein: CAGRGRAYNEQFF

clone size: .
D gene: .
CDR3 length: 15
J gene: TRBJ2-3
V gene: TRBV3-1/TRBV3-2
CDR3 DNA: TGTGCCAGCCCTTGCTCCCCAGACTCCACAGATACGCAGTATTTT
CDR3 protein: CASPCSPDSTDTQYF

clone size: few
D gene: TRBD1
CDR3 length: 13
J gene: TRBJ1-6
V gene: TRBV30
CDR3 DNA: TGTGCCTGGAGGACAGGGGGGAATTCACCCCTCCACTTT
CDR3 protein: CAWRTGGNSPLHF

clone size: .
D gene: .
CDR3 length: 15
J gene: TRBJ2-2
V gene: TRBV3-1/TRBV3-2
CDR3 DNA: TGTGCCAGCAGCTCGGGACACCCGAACACCGGGGAGCTGTTTTTT
CDR3 protein: CASSSGHPNTGELFF

clone size: medium-sized
D gene: TRBD1
CDR3 length: 14
J gene: TRBJ2-2
V gene: TRBV5-5
CDR3 DNA: TGTGCCAGCAGCTGGACAGGGGGTGGCGGGGAGCTGTTTTTT
CDR3 protein: CASSWTGGGGELFF

clone size: .
D gene: .
CDR3 length: 15
J gene: TRBJ2-2
V gene: TRBV6-1
CDR3 DNA: TGTGCCAGCAGTGACCTGACAGGGAACACCGGGGAGCTGTTTTTT
CDR3 protein: CASSDLTGNTGELFF

clone size: .
D gene: .
CDR3 length: 15
J gene: TRBJ1-4
V gene: TRBV6-6
CDR3 DNA: TGTGCCAGCAGTAACCTACAGGGAACTAATGAAAAACTGTTTTTT
CDR3 protein: CASSNLQGTNEKLFF

clone size: .
D gene: .
CDR3 length: 14
J gene: TRBJ2-2
V gene: TRBV7-3
CDR3 DNA: TGTGCCAGCAGCACCCGCAGGGGAACCGGGGAGCTGTTTTTT
CDR3 protein: CASSTRRGTGELFF

clone size: .
D gene: TRBD2
CDR3 length: 14
J gene: TRBJ2-1
V gene: TRBV7-2
CDR3 DNA: TGTGCCAGCAGTCGGACTAGCGGGATCAATGAGCAGTTCTTC
CDR3 protein: CASSRTSGINEQFF

clone size: .
D gene: .
CDR3 length: 16
J gene: TRBJ2-7
V gene: TRBV5-4
CDR3 DNA: TGTGCCAGCAGCCCAGGGCTACATGGACCGCCCTACGAGCAGTACTTC
CDR3 protein: CASSPGLHGPPYEQYF

clone size: .
D gene: TRBD2
CDR3 length: 17
J gene: TRBJ2-3
V gene: TRBV6-1
CDR3 DNA: TGTGCCAGCAGTGACACACCGGGGGGGTTGGCCGCAGGCACACAGTATTTT
CDR3 protein: CASSDTPGGLAAGTQYF

clone size: few
D gene: .
CDR3 length: 14
J gene: TRBJ1-5
V gene: TRBV10-2
CDR3 DNA: TGCGCCAGCAGTGAGAGCGGGCTTCGTCAGCCCCAGCATTTT
CDR3 protein: CASSESGLRQPQHF

clone size: .
D gene: .
CDR3 length: 16
J gene: TRBJ2-3
V gene: TRBV7-8
CDR3 DNA: TGTGCCAGCAGCTTAAGCTTCAGCGACCCGTCGTATACGCAGTATTTT
CDR3 protein: CASSLSFSDPSYTQYF

clone size: .
D gene: .
CDR3 length: 12
J gene: TRBJ2-5
V gene: TRBV18
CDR3 DNA: TGTGCCAGCTCACCGGGGGGAGAGACCCAGTACTTC
CDR3 protein: CASSPGGETQYF

clone size: .
D gene: .
CDR3 length: 13
J gene: TRBJ2-7
V gene: TRBV7-2
CDR3 DNA: TGTGCCAGCAGCTTCTCCGTAACCTACGAGCAGTACTTC
CDR3 protein: CASSFSVTYEQYF

clone size: once
D gene: .
CDR3 length: 14
J gene: TRBJ2-3
V gene: TRBV10-3
CDR3 DNA: TGTGCCATCAGTGTCCCGGGGAACACAGATACGCAGTATTTT
CDR3 protein: CAISVPGNTDTQYF

clone size: .
D gene: .
CDR3 length: 16
J gene: TRBJ2-6
V gene: TRBV29-1
CDR3 DNA: TGCAGCGTTGAAGAGGGGCGGGGCTTCGGGACCAACGTCCTGACTTTC
CDR3 protein: CSVEEGRGFGTNVLTF

clone size: .
D gene: TRBD1
CDR3 length: 14
J gene: TRBJ2-5
V gene: TRBV3-1/TRBV3-2
CDR3 DNA: TGTGCCAGCAGCCATCGGACAGGGGGAGAGACCCAGTACTTC
CDR3 protein: CASSHRTGGETQYF

clone size: .
D gene: .
CDR3 length: 12
J gene: TRBJ1-4
V gene: TRBV29-1
CDR3 DNA: TGCAGCGCCTTTACAACTAATGAAAAACTGTTTTTT
CDR3 protein: CSAFTTNEKLFF

clone size: .
D gene: .
CDR3 length: 19
J gene: TRBJ2-6
V gene: TRBV9
CDR3 DNA: TGTGCCAGCAGCGTAGCTTCAGGGGCCCCGTTCTCTGGGGCCAACGTCCTGACTTTC
CDR3 protein: CASSVASGAPFSGANVLTF

clone size: large
D gene: .
CDR3 length: 15
J gene: TRBJ2-2
V gene: TRBV7-3
CDR3 DNA: TGTGCCAGCAGTCCGGACGCGGGTATCCCCGGGGAGCTGTTTTTT
CDR3 protein: CASSPDAGIPGELFF

clone size: .
D gene: TRBD2
CDR3 length: 16
J gene: TRBJ2-1
V gene: TRBV7-8
CDR3 DNA: TGTGCCAGCAGCTCGGTGTCGGCTAGCGGGGGGGATGAGCAGTTCTTC
CDR3 protein: CASSSVSASGGDEQFF

clone size: .
D gene: TRBD1
CDR3 length: 15
J gene: TRBJ1-1
V gene: TRBV5-1
CDR3 DNA: TGCGCCAGCAGCGCAACCGGGACAGGACACACTGAAGCTTTCTTT
CDR3 protein: CASSATGTGHTEAFF

clone size: .
D gene: .
CDR3 length: 14
J gene: TRBJ1-5
V gene: TRBV10-2
CDR3 DNA: TGCGCCAGCAGTGAATCAGGGGTAAATCAGCCCCAGCATTTT
CDR3 protein: CASSESGVNQPQHF

clone size: .
D gene: TRBD2
CDR3 length: 17
J gene: TRBJ2-1
V gene: TRBV11-3
CDR3 DNA: TGTGCCAGCAGCTTAGAACAGCTAGCGGGAGTAAACAATGAGCAGTTCTTC
CDR3 protein: CASSLEQLAGVNNEQFF

clone size: .
D gene: .
CDR3 length: 15
J gene: TRBJ2-2
V gene: TRBV6-2/TRBV6-3
CDR3 DNA: TGTGCCAGCAGTCAAGTAGCGGAAAACACCGGGGAGCTGTTTTTT
CDR3 protein: CASSQVAENTGELFF

clone size: .
D gene: .
CDR3 length: 15
J gene: TRBJ1-4
V gene: TRBV5-1
CDR3 DNA: TGCGCCAGCAGCGTCTCCCAGGGCGCCGCCGAAAAACTGTTTTTT
CDR3 protein: CASSVSQGAAEKLFF

clone size: .
D gene: .
CDR3 length: 16
J gene: TRBJ2-1
V gene: TRBV28
CDR3 DNA: TGTGCCAGCAGTCCAGCTGGGGGGGCGGTCAACAATGAGCAGTTCTTC
CDR3 protein: CASSPAGGAVNNEQFF

clone size: .
D gene: .
CDR3 length: 13
J gene: TRBJ1-2
V gene: TRBV6-5
CDR3 DNA: TGTGCCAGCAGGGCCGGGAAAAACTATGGCTACACCTTC
CDR3 protein: CASRAGKNYGYTF

clone size: .
D gene: .
CDR3 length: 13
J gene: TRBJ2-1
V gene: TRBV29-1
CDR3 DNA: TGCAGCGTTGAAGAGCCCAGAGACAGCGAGCAGTTCTTC
CDR3 protein: CSVEEPRDSEQFF

clone size: .
D gene: .
CDR3 length: 14
J gene: TRBJ2-3
V gene: TRBV7-9
CDR3 DNA: TGTGCCAGCAGCTTAAGCGGCGGCACAGATACGCAGTATTTT
CDR3 protein: CASSLSGGTDTQYF

clone size: .
D gene: .
CDR3 length: 11
J gene: TRBJ1-3
V gene: TRBV2
CDR3 DNA: TGTGCCAGCCCCGACAGAAACACCATATATTTT
CDR3 protein: CASPDRNTIYF

clone size: once
D gene: TRBD2
CDR3 length: 16
J gene: TRBJ2-1
V gene: TRBV7-3
CDR3 DNA: TGTGCCAGCAGCCGACTAGCGGGAGGGACCTACAATGAGCAGTTCTTC
CDR3 protein: CASSRLAGGTYNEQFF

clone size: .
D gene: .
CDR3 length: 13
J gene: TRBJ2-7
V gene: TRBV24-1
CDR3 DNA: TGTGCCGCTTGGAGCCAGGGCCACTACGAGCAGTACTTC
CDR3 protein: CAAWSQGHYEQYF

clone size: .
D gene: .
CDR3 length: 16
J gene: TRBJ2-3
V gene: TRBV7-3
CDR3 DNA: TGTGCCAGCAGCTTTCGGAGGGAGGGGGATGCAGATACGCAGTATTTT
CDR3 protein: CASSFRREGDADTQYF

clone size: .
D gene: .
CDR3 length: 15
J gene: TRBJ1-1
V gene: TRBV28
CDR3 DNA: TGTGCCAGCAGTTTATTTTCATATACGGGAACTGAAGCTTTCTTT
CDR3 protein: CASSLFSYTGTEAFF